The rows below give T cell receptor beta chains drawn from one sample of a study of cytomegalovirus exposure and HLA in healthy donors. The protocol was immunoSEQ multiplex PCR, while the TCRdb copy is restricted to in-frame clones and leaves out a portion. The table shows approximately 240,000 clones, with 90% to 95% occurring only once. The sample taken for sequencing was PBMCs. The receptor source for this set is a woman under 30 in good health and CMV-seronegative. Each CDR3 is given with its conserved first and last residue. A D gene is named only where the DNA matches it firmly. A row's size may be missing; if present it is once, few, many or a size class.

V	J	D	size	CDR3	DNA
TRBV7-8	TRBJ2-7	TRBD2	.	CASRNSGRRGSYEQYF	TGTGCCAGCAGAAATAGCGGGAGGAGGGGGTCCTACGAGCAGTACTTC
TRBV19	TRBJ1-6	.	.	CASSIRDFNSPLHF	TGTGCCAGTAGTATTAGGGACTTCAATTCACCCCTCCACTTT
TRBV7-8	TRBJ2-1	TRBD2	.	CASSLRGGLGIYNEQFF	TGTGCCAGCAGCTTACGGGGAGGGCTGGGCATCTACAATGAGCAGTTCTTC
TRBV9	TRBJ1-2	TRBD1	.	CASSVGGRTGDNYGYTF	TGTGCCAGCAGCGTAGGGGGCCGGACAGGGGATAACTATGGCTACACCTTC
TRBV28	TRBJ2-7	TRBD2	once	CASTDGGRGYEQYF	TGTGCCAGCACCGACGGCGGGAGGGGTTACGAGCAGTACTTC
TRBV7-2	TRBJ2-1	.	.	CASSSMGGVRWIF	TGTGCCAGCAGCTCGATGGGGGGAGTCCGCTGGATCTTC
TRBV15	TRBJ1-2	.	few	CATSRESGGIYGYTF	TGTGCCACCAGCAGAGAATCGGGAGGGATTTACGGCTACACCTTC
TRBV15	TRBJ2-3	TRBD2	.	CATSDAGGVTDTQYF	TGTGCCACCAGCGACGCGGGGGGGGTTACAGATACGCAGTATTTT
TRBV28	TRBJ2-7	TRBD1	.	CASIRFFGTGEAYEQYF	TGTGCCAGCATTAGATTCTTTGGGACAGGGGAAGCCTACGAGCAGTACTTC
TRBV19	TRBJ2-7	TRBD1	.	CASSMDRGGEQYF	TGTGCCAGTAGTATGGACAGGGGAGGCGAGCAGTACTTC
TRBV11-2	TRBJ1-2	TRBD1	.	CASSFREQGLVGYTF	TGTGCCAGCAGCTTCAGAGAACAGGGGCTGGTTGGCTACACCTTC
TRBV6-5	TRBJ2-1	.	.	CASSGSYNEQFF	TGTGCCAGCTCCGGCTCCTACAATGAGCAGTTCTTC
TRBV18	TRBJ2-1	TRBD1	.	CASSPPRSGGLYNEQFF	TGTGCCAGCTCACCCCCTCGGTCAGGGGGCCTTTACAATGAGCAGTTCTTC
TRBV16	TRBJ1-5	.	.	CASSQWGVINQPQHF	TGTGCCAGCAGCCAATGGGGGGTCATCAATCAGCCCCAGCATTTT